This T cell receptor (beta chain) was retrieved from a study of blood T cell repertoires in COVID-19. In the study overall: Researchers got acute and convalescent COVID-19 samples from the United States, Italy and Spain.

Original methodology: Quantification of nucleated cells was approximated via reference gene primer amplification. Only in-frame clones appear in the TCRdb table, and some are missing; sequencing was by immunoSEQ multiplex PCR. The DNA gave D and trimming, while V, J and clone size come from that table. The sample records approximately 35,000 clones, 70% to 80% being singletons. The CDR3 is 13 amino acids. Germline loops: CDR1 SGDLS, CDR2 YYNGEE. Trimming removed 2 bases from V and 4 bases from J, with 8 bases in between. Sequenced material: peripheral blood. This receptor was obtained from a man older than 75 with acute or convalescent COVID-19. The chain recombines TRBV9 with TRBJ2-3; D remains unclear. The CDR3 protein is CASSVFLADTQYF. CDR3 sequence (DNA): TGTGCCAGCAGCGTGTTTCTAGCAGATACGCAGTATTTT.